Presented here are 20 T cell receptor beta chains from one specimen sequenced in a study of T cell responses to AZD1222 COVID-19 vaccine (dated by TCRdb to the early 2020s). The method behind the library was the immunoSEQ multiplex PCR assay. TCRdb obtained this table from immuneACCESS and retained in-frame rearrangements with V and J assigned. These tables miss some clones; where compared with another copy, unresolved V genes account for less than half of the shortfall, and the remainder is unexplained. In all, the sample holds roughly 150,000 clones, and 80% to 95% of those were seen once. The ten top clones hold about 6% of the sample. In light of the paper, this sample's time point label describes: about 28 days (+/-7) after the second vaccine dose. The sample here was peripheral blood, taken 28 days after the second AZD1222 dose. The receptors come from an adult who received the AZD1222 COVID-19 vaccine.

Only one count was recorded for this clone. The chain combines TRBV6-5 with TRBJ2-5; D is possibly TRBD2 (6 bases). Germline assignment: CDR1 MNHEY and CDR2 SVGAGI. Trimming removed 4 bases from V and 4 bases from J, with 16 bases in between. The CDR3 has 15 residues. The chain's CDR3 is CASSSLGLTGETQYF. In DNA, the CDR3 is TGTGCCAGCAGTTCCTTGGGACTTACGGGAGAGACCCAGTACTTC.

The J gene is TRBJ2-1, the V gene TRBV11-3, with 7 bases identical to TRBD2. This CDR3 is built from 13 residues. The ends lost 5 bases at V and 6 bases at J; junction bases unmatched: 4. CDR1 and CDR2 from the germline V gene are SGHNT and YENEEA. In DNA form, the CDR3 reads TGTGCCAGCAGCCTCGGGACTACCAATGAGCAGTTCTTC. Translated, it gives CASSLGTTNEQFF.

This chain uses TRBV14 with TRBJ1-1; TRBD1 agrees at 7 bases. V shed 1 base and J 6 bases; nucleotides not matched to a gene: 14. The CDR3 has 17 amino acids. Germline CDR1 is SGHDN and CDR2 is FVKESK. CDR3 sequence reads: CASSQATGLFSRAEAFF. The CDR3 DNA is TGTGCCAGCAGCCAAGCGACAGGGCTATTCAGTCGAGCTGAAGCTTTCTTT.

The V call is TRBV14, the J call TRBJ2-7; D unresolved. CDR3 size: 13 residues. The V end lost 5 bases, the J end lost 6 bases, and 14 bases lay between the germline ends. Germline assignment: CDR1 SGHDN and CDR2 FVKESK. The CDR3 DNA reads as TGTGCCAGCAGCGCCGTGAATAGTGGCGAGCAGTACTTC. Its protein product is CASSAVNSGEQYF.

The chain joins TRBV30 to TRBJ2-7; D gene ambiguous. Germline lookup yields CDR1 GTSNPN and CDR2 SVGIG (reference sequence). V lost 7 bases and J 2 bases, leaving 15 bases between the germline ends. The CDR3 sequence is 13 residues long. The CDR3 sequence: CASGFQAPYEQYF. The CDR3 DNA follows: TGTGCCTCTGGGTTTCAAGCCCCCTACGAGCAGTACTTC.

The V call is TRBV5-4, the J call TRBJ1-1; D remains unclear. This CDR3 comprises 14 residues. V gave up 0 bases and J gave up 5 bases, with 11 bases separating them. Germline assignment: CDR1 SGHNT and CDR2 YYREEE (reference sequence). CDR3 amino acids: CASSLGLRETEAFF. The DNA of the CDR3 is TGTGCCAGCAGCTTGGGTCTTAGGGAAACTGAAGCTTTCTTT.

As to this clone: A read error may produce the germline difference seen at one junction end. The gene calls are TRBV5-1 and TRBJ2-7; 9 nucleotides line up with TRBD2. The CDR3 contains 17 residues. Germline-derived CDR1 and CDR2 are SGHRS and YFSETQ. CDR3 sequence (DNA): TGCGCCCGCAGCTGGGGACTCGCGGGGGGGAGCTCCTACGAGCAGTACTTC. It specifies CARSWGLAGGSSYEQYF.

The chain links TRBV7-2 to TRBJ1-3; 9 positions agree with TRBD1. CDR1 and CDR2 (germline): SGHTA, FQGNSA. The V gene end was trimmed by 1 base and the J gene end by 2 bases; junction bases not matched to a gene: 6. There are 17 residues in the CDR3. The CDR3 spells CASSLGITGGPGNTIYF. The DNA of the CDR3 is TGTGCCAGCAGCTTAGGGATTACAGGGGGCCCTGGAAACACCATATATTTT.

This sequence joins TRBV5-1 and TRBJ2-1; no reliable D call. V was shortened by 4 bases and J by 0 bases, with 8 bases between the two germline ends. The CDR3 covers 14 residues. Germline CDR1 and CDR2: SGHRS and YFSETQ. In DNA form, the CDR3 reads TGCGCCAGCAGCAGAGAGAGCTCCTACAATGAGCAGTTCTTC. The encoded protein is CASSRESSYNEQFF. Combining the CDR3 with reference TRBV5-1 and TRBJ2-1 gives the whole variable domain KAGVTQTPRYLIKTRGQQVTLSCSPISGHRSVSWYQQTPGQGLQFLFEYFSETQRNKGNFPGRFSGRQFSNSRSEMNVSTLELGDSALYLCASSRESSYNEQFFGPGTRLTVL.

The gene calls are TRBV19 and TRBJ2-2; D unclear. The CDR3 sequence is 13 residues long. Deletions cut 1 base from V and 10 bases from J, with 10 bases between. CDR1 LNHDA and CDR2 SQIVND come from the germline V gene (reference sequence). The CDR3, as DNA: TGTGCCAGTAGTATAGCTGTCAAGCAGGAGCTGTTTTTT. Amino acids: CASSIAVKQELFF. The whole variable domain, filled in from reference TRBV19 and TRBJ2-2, reads DGGITQSPKYLFRKEGQNVTLSCEQNLNHDAMYWYRQDPGQGLRLIYYSQIVNDFQKGDIAEGYSVSREKKESFPLTVTSAQKNPTAFYLCASSIAVKQELFFGEGSRLTVL.

This chain connects TRBV4-3 to TRBJ1-1; D gene uncertain. The CDR3 runs to 13 residues. Trimming cost V 0 bases and J 8 bases, with 10 bases left between them. The germline V gene encodes CDR1 LGHNA and CDR2 YSLEER. The DNA for the CDR3 is TGCGCCAGCAGCCAAGACAGGTTGGGAGAAGCTTTCTTT. This sequence encodes CASSQDRLGEAFF.

The V gene is TRBV6-2 or TRBV6-3, the J gene TRBJ2-7; TRBD1 might be the D (6 bases). Germline CDR1 MNHEY, CDR2 SVGEGT. The CDR3 consists of 15 residues. V was clipped by 6 bases and J by 0 bases, with 15 bases between them. DNA for the CDR3: TGTGCCAGCAGCCACAGGACAGCGCACTCCTACGAGCAGTACTTC. Encoded protein: CASSHRTAHSYEQYF.

This sequence joins TRBV9 and TRBJ1-2; D is ambiguous. V lost 4 bases, J lost 9 bases, and 13 bases lay in between. CDR3 length equals 12 residues. From germline, CDR1 is SGDLS and CDR2 YYNGEE. CDR3 residues: CASSSQARSYTF. In nucleotides, the CDR3 is TGTGCCAGCAGCTCCCAAGCTCGCAGCTACACCTTC.

This sequence joins TRBV30 and TRBJ1-1; possibly TRBD1 for D (6 bases). This CDR3 comprises 14 residues. Trimming removed 2 bases at V and 1 base at J, with 11 bases between. Germline V lookup: CDR1 GTSNPN, CDR2 SVGIG (reference sequence). The CDR3 loop is CAWSKLDRNTEAFF. CDR3 coding DNA: TGTGCCTGGAGTAAATTGGACAGGAACACTGAAGCTTTCTTT. Full variable domain (rest looked up from reference TRBV30 and TRBJ1-1): SQTIHQWPATLVQPVGSPLSLECTVEGTSNPNLYWYRQAAGRGLQLLFYSVGIGQISSEVPQNLSASRPQDRQFILSSKKLLLSDSGFYLCAWSKLDRNTEAFFGQGTRLTVV.

The rearrangement links TRBV3-1 (or the pseudogene TRBV3-2) to TRBJ1-5; D gene unclear. Germline V lookup: CDR1 LGHDT, CDR2 YNNKEL (reference sequence). This CDR3 contains 15 residues. Trimming removed 0 bases at V and 0 bases at J, with 6 bases between. CDR3 in DNA: TGTGCCAGCAGCCAAGATTCAGATAGCAATCAGCCCCAGCATTTT. Its protein is CASSQDSDSNQPQHF.

This chain connects TRBV5-1 to TRBJ2-3, with D possibly being TRBD1 or TRBD2 (5 bases each). Germline loops: CDR1 SGHRS, CDR2 YFSETQ. V gave up 4 bases and J gave up 0 bases, with 12 bases separating them. The CDR3 covers 15 residues. The CDR3 region has the DNA TGCGCCAGCAGCCCTGGGGACCGCAGCACAGATACGCAGTATTTT. Translated, it gives CASSPGDRSTDTQYF.

J is TRBJ1-6 and V is TRBV7-9, with D perhaps TRBD1 (6 bases). This CDR3 contains 14 residues. V was pared by 5 bases and J by 10 bases, with 15 bases between. Germline assignment: CDR1 SEHNR and CDR2 FQNEAQ (reference sequence). The CDR3 region has the DNA TGTGCCAGCAGCCCAGGGGCGCTGGGCTCACCCCTCCACTTT. This gives the protein CASSPGALGSPLHF.

The CDR3: CSVDGGRGYGYTF. In DNA form, the CDR3 reads TGCAGCGTTGACGGGGGGCGCGGCTATGGCTACACCTTC. The chain couples TRBV29-1 to TRBJ1-2; maybe TRBD1 (6 bases). Germline V gene lookup returns CDR1 SQVTM and CDR2 ANQGSEA. Trimming pared 3 bases from V and 4 bases from J, leaving 12 bases between. This CDR3 comprises 13 residues.

This clone has a single count. The CDR3 is CASSYSGNGYEKLFF. CDR3 sequence (DNA): TGTGCCAGCAGTTACTCAGGAAATGGCTATGAAAAACTGTTTTTT. The chain employs TRBV6-5 and TRBJ1-4; D gene unclear. Trimming cost V 0 bases and J 6 bases, with 11 bases left between them. Germline V CDR1 and CDR2: MNHEY, SVGAGI. The CDR3 totals 15 residues.

This chain links TRBV30 with TRBJ2-1, with D possibly called TRBD1 or TRBD2 (5 bases each). Germline-derived CDR1 and CDR2 are GTSNPN and SVGIG (reference sequence). There are 16 residues in the CDR3. With 8 bases removed from V and 0 bases from J, the gap between germline ends came to 20 bases. CDR3 amino acids: CAATARGHSSYNEQFF. CDR3 coding DNA: TGTGCCGCCACAGCCCGGGGCCATAGCTCCTACAATGAGCAGTTCTTC. Looking up the rest from reference TRBV30 and TRBJ2-1 gives the full variable domain: SQTIHQWPATLVQPVGSPLSLECTVEGTSNPNLYWYRQAAGRGLQLLFYSVGIGQISSEVPQNLSASRPQDRQFILSSKKLLLSDSGFYLCAATARGHSSYNEQFFGPGTRLTVL.